Each of the 16 T cell receptor beta chains below was sequenced from the same sample in a study of shared clonotypes between healthy human individuals. Produced via immunoSEQ multiplex PCR; TCRdb's table is partial and in-frame only. The sample records a few hundred thousand clones, about 74% being singletons. The sequencing sample was made of memory CD4+ T cells sorted from blood. Documented subset: CD45RA-negative fraction. These receptors originate from a man in his thirties or forties in good health.

Only a few counts were recorded for this clone. V is TRBV4-3 and J is TRBJ1-5; 9 nucleotides line up with TRBD1. The V gene's germline CDR1 is LGHNA and CDR2 YSLEER. With V trimmed by 4 bases and J by 0 bases, 10 bases remained unmatched. The CDR3 is 18 residues long. The CDR3 DNA reads as TGCGCCAGCAGCCCCGGGACAGGGTCGGGAATTAGCAATCAGCCCCAGCATTTT. Translating it yields CASSPGTGSGISNQPQHF.

The chain is built from TRBV27 and TRBJ2-7; either TRBD1 or TRBD2 may fit D (5 bases each). V lost 2 bases, J lost 0 bases, and 20 bases lay in between. There are 18 residues in the CDR3. CDR1 is MNHEY and CDR2 is SMNVEV in the germline V gene (reference sequence). The CDR3 DNA is TGTGCCAGCAGTTTAAACGTCGGCCGGGACGGGGCCTCCTACGAGCAGTACTTC. It yields the protein CASSLNVGRDGASYEQYF.

This chain uses TRBV6-1 with TRBJ2-7, with TRBD2 identical over 9 bases. CDR1 is MNHNS, CDR2 SASEGT, per germline. V lost 2 bases and J lost 2; bases outside the gene matches: 7. The CDR3 sequence is 16 residues long. The chain's CDR3 is CASSEKPAGGPYEQYF. The DNA of the CDR3 is TGTGCCAGCAGTGAAAAGCCCGCGGGAGGGCCCTACGAGCAGTACTTC.

This sequence joins TRBV27 and TRBJ2-5; 9 bases fit TRBD2. V shed 0 bases, J shed 3 bases, and the junction held 11 bases outside the gene matches. CDR3 size: 18 residues. Germline CDR1 is MNHEY and CDR2 is SMNVEV (reference sequence). The CDR3 protein is CASSLSTVPQRGEETQYF. The CDR3 nucleotides read TGTGCCAGCAGTTTATCAACCGTGCCCCAGCGGGGGGAAGAGACCCAGTACTTC.

This sequence joins TRBV28 and TRBJ2-1, with unresolved D. V was shortened by 6 bases and J by 8 bases, with 14 bases between the two germline ends. Germline V gene lookup returns CDR1 MDHEN and CDR2 SYDVKM. CDR3 length: 13 amino acids. CDR3 sequence (DNA): TGTGCCAGCAGACCCGGACCTCGATATGAGCAGTTCTTC. This gives the protein CASRPGPRYEQFF.

The CDR3 sequence: CASSEGPTGLNTGELFF. The CDR3 nucleotides are TGTGCCAGCAGTGAAGGACCGACAGGACTGAACACCGGGGAGCTGTTTTTT. The genes are TRBV6-1 and TRBJ2-2, with D possibly being TRBD1 (6 bases). Per the germline V gene, CDR1 is MNHNS and CDR2 is SASEGT. This CDR3 has 17 residues. V was pared by 1 base and J by 1 base, with 13 bases between.

CDR3 sequence: CASRNRVTDYTF. The CDR3, as DNA: TGTGCCAGTAGAAACAGGGTTACGGACTACACCTTC. This chain joins TRBV19 and TRBJ1-2; a weak D match, TRBD1 (6 bases). CDR1 is LNHDA and CDR2 is SQIVND in the germline V gene (reference sequence). CDR3 length equals 12 residues. V lost 6 bases to trimming and J lost 10 bases, with 15 bases between them.

A few counts support this clone. This sequence joins TRBV7-7 and TRBJ1-5; no reliable D call. Looked up from germline, CDR1 is SSHAT and CDR2 is FNYEAQ (reference sequence). The CDR3 consists of 14 residues. V was trimmed by 5 bases and J by 2 bases, leaving 10 bases between them. CDR3 nucleotides: TGTGCCAGCAGCCTGTCCTGGGGCAATCAGCCCCAGCATTTT. Its translation is CASSLSWGNQPQHF.

This chain joins TRBV19 and TRBJ2-5; 8 bases agree with TRBD1. The J segment lost 3 bases and the V segment lost 1 base, leaving 4 bases of the junction unmatched. From germline, CDR1 is LNHDA and CDR2 SQIVND (reference sequence). The CDR3 contains 15 residues. CDR3 loop: CASSIVWTGKETQYF. The CDR3 nucleotides are TGTGCCAGTAGTATAGTTTGGACAGGGAAAGAGACCCAGTACTTC.

The chain carries TRBV5-1 and TRBJ2-3; D is unresolved. The CDR3 is 13 amino acids. CDR1 is SGHRS and CDR2 is YFSETQ in the germline V gene. Trimming left V 0 bases short and J 5 bases short, with 7 bases between. CDR3: CASSLDLRDTQYF. The DNA for the CDR3 is TGCGCCAGCAGCTTGGATCTGAGAGATACGCAGTATTTT.

The V call is TRBV9, the J call TRBJ1-2; no firm D call. With 0 bases removed from V and 0 bases from J, the gap between germline ends came to 3 bases. Germline CDR1 reads SGDLS; CDR2 reads YYNGEE. The CDR3 runs 13 residues. This chain's CDR3 is CASSVGPNYGYTF. The CDR3 nucleotides are TGTGCCAGCAGCGTAGGACCTAACTATGGCTACACCTTC.

J is TRBJ2-7 and V is TRBV6-1; 11 bases match TRBD2. The CDR3 spans 14 residues. The ends lost 7 bases at V and 3 bases at J; junction bases unmatched: 5. Germline lookup yields CDR1 MNHNS and CDR2 SASEGT. DNA for the CDR3: TGTGCCAGCACCGTAGGGACTAGCGGCTACGAGCAGTACTTC. Translation: CASTVGTSGYEQYF.

This clone was seen a handful of times. The CDR3 DNA reads TGTGCCAGCTCACCGGAGGGATCTAGCACAGATACGCAGTATTTT. Protein sequence: CASSPEGSSTDTQYF. The rearrangement uses TRBV18 and TRBJ2-3, with D maybe TRBD2 (6 bases). From germline, CDR1 is KGHSH and CDR2 LQKENI. V was clipped by 3 bases and J by 0 bases, with 10 bases between them. This CDR3 has 15 amino acids.

The CDR3, as DNA: TGTGCCACCAGCAGTGGGGGACCGAGCACTGAAGCTTTCTTT. It encodes CATSSGGPSTEAFF. The chain combines TRBV15 with TRBJ1-1; D is possibly TRBD1 (5 bases). CDR1 is LNHNV and CDR2 is YYDKDF in the germline V gene (reference sequence). With 3 bases removed from V and 4 bases from J, the gap between germline ends came to 12 bases. This CDR3 is built from 14 residues. The variable domain in full, completed from reference TRBV15 and TRBJ1-1, reads DAMVIQNPRYQVTQFGKPVTLSCSQTLNHNVMYWYQQKSSQAPKLLFHYYDKDFNNEADTPDNFQSRRPNTSFCFLDIRSPGLGDTAMYLCATSSGGPSTEAFFGQGTRLTVV.

The V gene is TRBV9, the J gene TRBJ2-1, with 7 bases fitting TRBD2. The CDR3 covers 15 residues. V lost 3 bases, J lost 8 bases, and 11 bases stayed unmatched. Germline CDR1 and CDR2: SGDLS and YYNGEE. CDR3 sequence reads: CASSDVGGGTHEQFF. CDR3 DNA sequence: TGTGCCAGCAGCGATGTGGGGGGAGGGACCCATGAGCAGTTCTTC.

The V call is TRBV5-5, the J call TRBJ1-2; D not resolved. Per the germline V gene, CDR1 is SGHKS and CDR2 is YYEKEE (reference sequence). Between the trimmed V and J ends, which lost 0 bases and 1 base, there was a span of 4 bases. There are 13 residues in the CDR3. The CDR3 here is CASSLDHNYGYTF. CDR3 DNA: TGTGCCAGCAGCTTGGATCATAACTATGGCTACACCTTC.